A single sample is the source of the 21 T cell receptor beta chains below, sequenced in a study of cytomegalovirus exposure and HLA in healthy donors. The PCR made use of 60 Vbeta and 13 Jbeta primers. Only in-frame clones appear in the TCRdb table, and some are missing; sequencing was by immunoSEQ multiplex PCR. The sample contains 35,000 to 50,000 clones, 50% to 75% of which appear only once. The sample taken for sequencing was PBMCs. The receptors here all came from a human donor in good health.

V usage is TRBV5-4 and J usage is TRBJ2-5, with 10 bases matching TRBD2. CDR3 length: 15 amino acids. Trimming removed 9 bases from V and 5 bases from J; junction bases left unmatched: 13. The germline V gene has CDR1 SGHNT and CDR2 YYREEE (reference sequence). In DNA, the CDR3 is TGTGCCACACGTCGGGGCAGCGGGGGGGCGGAGACCCAGTACTTC. Translation: CATRRGSGGAETQYF.

The table lists this clone with a few counts. V usage is TRBV6-5 and J usage is TRBJ1-2, with a weak D call TRBD1 (6 bases). V lost 5 bases to trimming and J lost 3 bases, with 13 bases between them. Germline-derived CDR1 and CDR2 are MNHEY and SVGAGI. CDR3 size: 14 residues. The CDR3 sequence is CASSRAQGYYGYTF. Written as DNA, the CDR3 is TGTGCCAGCAGTCGGGCACAGGGATACTATGGCTACACCTTC.

The CDR3 here is CASSGEGVMYF. The CDR3 region has the DNA TGTGCCAGCAGCGGGGAGGGGGTGATGTACTTC. The rearrangement uses TRBV2 and TRBJ2-7; D is perhaps TRBD2 (7 bases). Germline CDR1 SNHLY, CDR2 FYNNEI. This CDR3 is built from 11 residues. With 6 bases removed from V and 12 bases from J, the gap between germline ends came to 15 bases.

This clone was observed a few times. This chain links TRBV5-1 with TRBJ1-1; D possibly corresponds to TRBD1 (5 bases). In germline, CDR1 is SGHRS, CDR2 YFSETQ. V gave up 1 base and J gave up 6 bases, with 10 bases separating them. The CDR3 length is 13 residues. CDR3 loop: CASSLRGPAEAFF. Written as DNA, the CDR3 is TGCGCCAGCAGCTTGAGGGGTCCAGCTGAAGCTTTCTTT.

V is TRBV7-9 and J is TRBJ1-2; tentatively, D is TRBD1 (5 bases). V lost 5 bases, J lost 4 bases, and 11 bases lay in between. The CDR3 runs to 13 residues. Germline CDR1 and CDR2: SEHNR and FQNEAQ (reference sequence). CDR3 loop: CASSPGPGYGYTF. The CDR3 DNA is TGTGCCAGCAGCCCAGGGCCGGGCTATGGCTACACCTTC.

The chain couples TRBV5-6 to TRBJ1-2, with TRBD1 identical over 7 bases. Trimming took 0 bases from V and 6 from J; bases not matched to a gene: 5. The CDR3 covers 14 residues. Per the germline V gene, CDR1 is SGHDT and CDR2 is YYEEEE. This chain's CDR3 is CASSLGSDRDGYTF. CDR3 DNA sequence: TGTGCCAGCAGCTTGGGGTCAGACAGGGATGGCTACACCTTC.

In its sample, this clone was seen once. The chain links TRBV12-5 to TRBJ2-1; 9 positions agree with TRBD2. The V segment lost 7 bases and the J segment 2 bases; nucleotides outside the gene matches: 3. Looked up from germline, CDR1 is LGHNT and CDR2 is FRNRAP. The CDR3 sequence is 14 residues long. Here the CDR3 DNA reads TGTGCTAGTGCTAGCGGGGACCCCTACAATGAGCAGTTCTTC. Protein sequence: CASASGDPYNEQFF.

The chain links TRBV11-2 to TRBJ2-5; 12 nucleotides match TRBD2. Trimming removed 1 base from V and 5 bases from J; junction bases left unmatched: 14. The CDR3 totals 19 residues. From germline, CDR1 is SGHAT and CDR2 FQNNGV. The CDR3 protein is CASSLGVLAGGAAFETQYF. In DNA form, the CDR3 reads TGTGCCAGCAGCTTAGGAGTTCTAGCGGGGGGGGCTGCTTTTGAGACCCAGTACTTC.

Only a few counts were recorded for this clone. The genes are TRBV10-3 and TRBJ1-1; no definite D call. Germline CDR1 reads ENHRY; CDR2 reads SYGVKD. The CDR3 is 12 amino acids. V shed 5 bases and J shed 1 base, with 5 bases lying between them. The CDR3 DNA follows: TGTGCCATCAGTCCGGGGAACACTGAAGCTTTCTTT. Amino acid sequence: CAISPGNTEAFF.

The V and J genes are TRBV5-1 and TRBJ2-7; 8 bases are shared with TRBD1. This CDR3 contains 15 residues. CDR1 is SGHRS and CDR2 is YFSETQ in the germline V gene. The J segment lost 0 bases and the V segment lost 0 bases, leaving 2 bases of the junction unmatched. This chain's CDR3 is CASSLAQGASYEQYF. DNA for the CDR3: TGCGCCAGCAGCTTGGCGCAGGGGGCCTCCTACGAGCAGTACTTC.

The gene calls are TRBV5-4 and TRBJ2-5, with 7 nucleotides matching TRBD2. Per the germline V gene, CDR1 is SGHNT and CDR2 is YYREEE (reference sequence). V gave up 2 bases and J gave up 1 base; unmatched junction bases: 8. The length of the CDR3 is 16 residues. The CDR3 bases are TGTGCCAGCAGCTTCACAGCGGGGAACGCCCAAGAGACCCAGTACTTC. This codes for CASSFTAGNAQETQYF.

The chain combines TRBV7-9 with TRBJ1-4, with a weak D call TRBD1 (5 bases). Germline V lookup: CDR1 SEHNR, CDR2 FQNEAQ (reference sequence). CDR3 length: 17 amino acids. Trimming removed 5 bases from V and 6 bases from J, with 22 bases in between. The CDR3 DNA reads TGTGCCAGCAGCCCCCGAAGGGGTAAGGTATCGGATGAAAAACTGTTTTTT. Protein product: CASSPRRGKVSDEKLFF.

The chain employs TRBV4-3 and TRBJ2-1; TRBD2 agrees at 10 bases. Trimming cost V 2 bases and J 7 bases; bases outside gene matches: 11. CDR1 is LGHNA and CDR2 is YSLEER in the germline V gene. CDR3 length: 17 residues. The DNA for the CDR3 is TGCGCCAGCAGCCAATCGACTAGCGGGCCTGTCTGGAATGAGCAGTTCTTC. Protein: CASSQSTSGPVWNEQFF.

This clone came up once. The J gene is TRBJ1-6, the V gene TRBV4-3, with a tentative D call TRBD1 (5 bases). The V and J ends lost 3 bases and 7 bases respectively, with 13 bases between them. This CDR3 has 15 residues. The germline CDR1 and CDR2 sequences are LGHNA and YSLEER. The CDR3 reads CASSHGPGKNSPLHF. CDR3 bases: TGCGCCAGCAGCCACGGCCCAGGGAAGAATTCACCCCTCCACTTT.

The DNA for the CDR3 is TGTGCCAGCAGCGGGACAGGGGTTAATGAAAAACTGTTTTTT. Residues: CASSGTGVNEKLFF. The V call is TRBV7-8, the J call TRBJ1-4; 10 bases map to TRBD1. Germline CDR1 SGHVS, CDR2 FQNEAQ. V trimming: 5 bases; J trimming: 4 bases; junction bases outside the gene matches: 1. This CDR3 is 14 amino acids long.

This clone was observed a few times. The chain uses TRBV5-1 and TRBJ2-3; TRBD2 agrees at 8 bases. The CDR3 has 14 residues. Per germline, CDR1 SGHRS and CDR2 YFSETQ. Trimming cost V 2 bases and J 3 bases; bases outside gene matches: 2. The CDR3 DNA reads TGCGCCAGCAGCTTATCTAGCGGGACAGATACGCAGTATTTT. It encodes CASSLSSGTDTQYF.

J is TRBJ2-1 and V is TRBV25-1; D is perhaps TRBD1 (6 bases). This CDR3 is 15 amino acids long. V lost 4 bases and J lost 3, with 13 bases in between. The germline gives CDR1 MGHDK, CDR2 SYGVNS. CDR3 sequence reads: CASSAFGQFYNEQFF. The CDR3 region has the DNA TGTGCCAGCAGTGCGTTCGGACAGTTCTACAATGAGCAGTTCTTC. The full variable domain, in which reference TRBV25-1 and TRBJ2-1 provide the parts outside the CDR3, is EADIYQTPRYLVIGTGKKITLECSQTMGHDKMYWYQQDPGMELHLIHYSYGVNSTEKGDLSSESTVSRIRTEHFPLTLESARPSHTSQYLCASSAFGQFYNEQFFGPGTRLTVL.

This clone was seen a single time. At one boundary the junction diverges from the germline segment, which might be a read error. The chain employs TRBV14 and TRBJ2-3; 8 positions match TRBD1. CDR3 length equals 15 residues. Germline loops: CDR1 SGHDN, CDR2 FVKESK. The CDR3 region has the DNA TGTGCCAGCAGCCAAGGACAGGGGTACACAGGTACGCAGTATTTT. This sequence encodes CASSQGQGYTGTQYF.

This sequence joins TRBV19 and TRBJ1-4; 9 bases agree with TRBD1. Trimming cost V 4 bases and J 8 bases; bases outside gene matches: 5. The germline gives CDR1 LNHDA, CDR2 SQIVND (reference sequence). This CDR3 has 14 residues. As DNA, the CDR3 is TGTGCCAGTAGTACACAGGGGGCAAGCGAAAAACTGTTTTTT. Translated: CASSTQGASEKLFF.

The rearrangement joins TRBV5-6 to TRBJ2-4; 7 nucleotides align to TRBD1. CDR1 SGHDT and CDR2 YYEEEE come from the germline V gene. This CDR3 has 14 amino acids. Trimming cost V 5 bases and J 5 bases; bases outside gene matches: 7. CDR3 coding DNA: TGTGCCAGCAGTCCTACAGGGGTGGAAAACATTCAGTACTTC. Its protein is CASSPTGVENIQYF.

The chain combines TRBV28 with TRBJ1-2, with no clear D. CDR3 length: 14 amino acids. V was cut by 5 bases and J by 3 bases, with 13 bases left in between. Germline lookup yields CDR1 MDHEN and CDR2 SYDVKM. CDR3: CASSPRGVYYGYTF. The CDR3 nucleotides read TGTGCCAGCAGTCCAAGAGGAGTGTACTATGGCTACACCTTC.